This TCR beta chain was sequenced in a study of T cells of healthy individuals. The V and J ends lost 8 bases and 2 bases, in that order; junction bases with no gene match: 6. The germline gives CDR1 SGHTA, CDR2 FQGNSA. This CDR3 has 14 residues. This clonotype came up many times. One entry per CDR3 protein, called by TCRdb with MiXCR from the 5' RACE reads. The sample includes over 95,000 distinct CDR3 sequences, 17% seen only once; the top ten take approximately 6%. The receptor was isolated from a human donor in good health. The chain carries TRBV7-2 and TRBJ2-3, with 8 bases aligning to TRBD2. The CDR3 bases are TGTGCCAGCCGCGCGGGGGGAAACACAGATACGCAGTATTTT. Its protein product is CASRAGGNTDTQYF.